The 7 T cell receptor beta chains given below trace back to one sample, sequenced in a study of blood T cell repertoires in COVID-19. Method: immunoSEQ multiplex PCR; TCRdb's copy keeps in-frame clones and lacks some. The data hold about 40,000 clones, with 85% to 95% observed a single time. Sequenced sample: peripheral blood. These receptors were collected from a man in his fifties or sixties with active COVID-19.

The rearrangement links TRBV28 to TRBJ1-4; TRBD1 might be the D (6 bases). The V gene's germline CDR1 is MDHEN and CDR2 SYDVKM. V lost 2 bases, J lost 7 bases, and 11 bases lay in between. The CDR3 loop spans 14 amino acids. CDR3: CASSLGGQSEKLFF. Written as DNA, the CDR3 is TGTGCCAGCAGTTTAGGGGGCCAGAGTGAAAAACTGTTTTTT.

V is TRBV7-8 and J is TRBJ2-7, with a possible D match to TRBD2 (6 bases). This CDR3 is 13 amino acids long. The V gene lost 4 bases and the J gene lost 4 bases, with 11 bases spanning the gap. Germline CDR1 reads SGHVS; CDR2 reads FQNEAQ. The DNA for the CDR3 is TGTGCCAGCAGCTCTAGCGTAAAATACGAGCAGTACTTC. Its protein is CASSSSVKYEQYF.

The chain combines TRBV25-1 with TRBJ2-1, with 11 bases aligning to TRBD2. J was trimmed by 7 bases and V by 4 bases; bases with no gene match: 6. The germline gives CDR1 MGHDK, CDR2 SYGVNS. This CDR3 spans 15 amino acids. The CDR3 DNA is TGTGCCAGCAGTGCACCACTAGCGGGAGCAAATGAGCAGTTCTTC. Amino acid sequence: CASSAPLAGANEQFF. The full variable domain, rest sourced from reference TRBV25-1 and TRBJ2-1, is EADIYQTPRYLVIGTGKKITLECSQTMGHDKMYWYQQDPGMELHLIHYSYGVNSTEKGDLSSESTVSRIRTEHFPLTLESARPSHTSQYLCASSAPLAGANEQFFGPGTRLTVL.

This chain uses TRBV2 with TRBJ2-1; 7 bases line up with TRBD2. CDR1 is SNHLY, CDR2 FYNNEI, per germline. V lost 8 bases to trimming and J lost 7 bases; unmatched junction nucleotides: 11. CDR3 length: 14 amino acids. In nucleotides, the CDR3 is TGTGCCAGCGGGGGGGATCAGGGAAGGAATGAGCAGTTCTTC. It encodes CASGGDQGRNEQFF.

The V and J genes are TRBV5-1 and TRBJ1-2; D is possibly TRBD1 (5 bases). V lost 4 bases and J 2 bases, leaving 12 bases between the germline ends. The germline V gene encodes CDR1 SGHRS and CDR2 YFSETQ. The CDR3 totals 14 residues. CDR3 residues: CASSPGDSNYGYTF. Here the CDR3 DNA reads TGCGCCAGCAGCCCGGGGGACTCCAACTATGGCTACACCTTC.

The V and J genes are TRBV9 and TRBJ2-1; possible D gene TRBD1, 5 bases. The germline V and J ends were trimmed by 2 bases and 3 bases, with 12 bases remaining between them. The CDR3 runs to 15 residues. Germline CDR1 and CDR2: SGDLS and YYNGEE. The CDR3 DNA follows: TGTGCCAGCAGCGTGACCAGGGAAGGCTACAATGAGCAGTTCTTC. Residues: CASSVTREGYNEQFF. The full variable domain, its missing parts supplied by reference TRBV9 and TRBJ2-1, is DSGVTQTPKHLITATGQRVTLRCSPRSGDLSVYWYQQSLDQGLQFLIQYYNGEERAKGNILERFSAQQFPDLHSELNLSSLELGDSALYFCASSVTREGYNEQFFGPGTRLTVL.

V usage is TRBV9 and J usage is TRBJ2-3; 9 nucleotides line up with TRBD2. There are 18 residues in the CDR3. From germline, CDR1 is SGDLS and CDR2 YYNGEE. The ends lost 2 bases at V and 2 bases at J; junction bases unmatched: 12. CDR3 in DNA: TGTGCCAGCAGCGTTCGGGATGAGCGGGAGGTTAACACAGATACGCAGTATTTT. Translating gives CASSVRDEREVNTDTQYF.